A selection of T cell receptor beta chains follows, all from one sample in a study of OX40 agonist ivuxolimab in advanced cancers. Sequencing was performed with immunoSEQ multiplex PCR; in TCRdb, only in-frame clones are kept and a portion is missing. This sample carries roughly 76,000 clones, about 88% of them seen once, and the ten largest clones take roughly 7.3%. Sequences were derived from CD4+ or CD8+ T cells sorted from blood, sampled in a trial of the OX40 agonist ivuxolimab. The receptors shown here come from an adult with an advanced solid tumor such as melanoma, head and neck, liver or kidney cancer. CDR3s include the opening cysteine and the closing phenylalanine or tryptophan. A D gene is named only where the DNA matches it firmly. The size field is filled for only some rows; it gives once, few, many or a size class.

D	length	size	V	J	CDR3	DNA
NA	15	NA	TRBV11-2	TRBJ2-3	CASSLPAGKKDTQYF	TGTGCCAGCAGCCTCCCCGCGGGGAAAAAAGATACGCAGTATTTT
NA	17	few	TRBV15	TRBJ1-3	CATSRAIEHRSGNTIYF	TGTGCCACCAGCAGAGCAATTGAACACCGCTCTGGAAACACCATATATTTT
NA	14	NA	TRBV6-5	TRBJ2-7	CASSYRDGAYEQYF	TGTGCCAGCAGTTACCGCGACGGAGCCTACGAGCAGTACTTC
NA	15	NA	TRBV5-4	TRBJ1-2	CASSLRQGRNYGYTF	TGTGCCAGCAGCTTGAGGCAGGGGCGAAACTATGGCTACACCTTC
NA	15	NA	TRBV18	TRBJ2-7	CASSPVDSVSVWQYF	TGTGCCAGCTCACCAGTGGACTCCGTCTCCGTTTGGCAGTACTTC
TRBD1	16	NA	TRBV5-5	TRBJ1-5	CASRQETGVPNQPQHF	TGTGCCAGCAGACAGGAAACAGGGGTTCCCAATCAGCCCCAGCATTTT
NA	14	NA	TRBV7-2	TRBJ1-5	CASSLQQEGQPQHF	TGTGCCAGCAGCTTACAACAGGAGGGTCAGCCCCAGCATTTT
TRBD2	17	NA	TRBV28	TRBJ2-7	CASSLGLAGLPFHEQYF	TGTGCCAGCAGTTTAGGGCTAGCGGGGCTCCCCTTCCACGAGCAGTACTTC
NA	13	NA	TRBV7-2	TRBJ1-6	CASSFVYDSPLHF	TGTGCCAGCAGCTTCGTCTATGATTCACCCCTCCACTTT
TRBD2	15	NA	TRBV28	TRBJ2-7	CASRPGGGPGSEQYF	TGTGCCAGCAGACCCGGCGGGGGGCCTGGGTCGGAGCAGTACTTC
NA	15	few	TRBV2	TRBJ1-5	CASSRDRNSNQPQHF	TGTGCCAGCAGCCGAGACAGGAATAGCAATCAGCCCCAGCATTTT
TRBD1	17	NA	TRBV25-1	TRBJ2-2	CASILNRRGQGVGELFF	TGTGCCAGCATTCTAAACCGAAGGGGACAGGGGGTCGGGGAGCTGTTTTTT
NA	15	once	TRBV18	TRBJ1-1	CASSEYRAMNTEAFF	TGTGCCAGCTCGGAATACAGGGCCATGAACACTGAAGCTTTCTTT
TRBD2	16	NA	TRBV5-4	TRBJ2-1	CASSGISGGRYNEQFF	TGTGCCAGCAGCGGGATTAGCGGGGGCCGTTACAATGAGCAGTTCTTC
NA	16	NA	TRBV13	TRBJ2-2	CASSLYPGAPGGELFF	TGTGCCAGCAGCTTATACCCGGGGGCCCCAGGCGGGGAGCTGTTTTTT
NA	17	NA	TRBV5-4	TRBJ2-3	CASSLAQTRGRTDTQYF	TGTGCCAGCAGCTTGGCCCAGACTCGGGGTCGCACAGATACGCAGTATTTT
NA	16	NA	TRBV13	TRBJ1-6	CASSLGRAVEVSPLHF	TGTGCCAGCAGCTTAGGCCGCGCAGTCGAGGTTTCACCCCTCCACTTT
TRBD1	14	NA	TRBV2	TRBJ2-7	CASSGQGEKYEQYF	TGTGCCAGCAGTGGGCAGGGGGAGAAATACGAGCAGTACTTC
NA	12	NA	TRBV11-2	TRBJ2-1	CASSVSGNEQFF	TGTGCCAGCAGCGTCAGTGGCAATGAGCAGTTCTTC
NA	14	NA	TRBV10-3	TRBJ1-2	CAISAGRADYGYTF	TGTGCCATCAGTGCGGGGAGGGCGGACTATGGCTACACCTTC
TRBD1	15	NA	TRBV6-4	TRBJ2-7	CASSYKTGSSYEQYF	TGTGCCAGCAGTTACAAGACAGGGTCATCCTACGAGCAGTACTTC
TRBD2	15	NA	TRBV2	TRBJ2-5	CASRGLAALGATQYF	TGTGCCAGCAGGGGACTAGCGGCACTCGGGGCGACCCAGTACTTC
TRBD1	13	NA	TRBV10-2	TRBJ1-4	CASSRTGNEKLFF	TGCGCCAGCAGTCGGACAGGGAACGAAAAACTGTTTTTT
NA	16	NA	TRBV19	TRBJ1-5	CASSISGTHKNQPQHF	TGTGCCAGTAGTATTAGTGGGACACACAAAAATCAGCCCCAGCATTTT
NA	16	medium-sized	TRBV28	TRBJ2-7	CASSPIYGLSSYEQYF	TGTGCCAGCAGCCCCATCTATGGACTCAGCTCCTACGAGCAGTACTTC
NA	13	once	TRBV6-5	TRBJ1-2	CASSFPERYGYTF	TGTGCCAGCAGCTTCCCCGAGCGGTATGGCTACACCTTC
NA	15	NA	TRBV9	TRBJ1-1	CASSPTGGRETEAFF	TGTGCCAGCAGCCCTACCGGGGGAAGGGAGACTGAAGCTTTCTTT
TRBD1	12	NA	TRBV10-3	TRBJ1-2	CAITQGAYGYTF	TGTGCCATCACCCAGGGGGCTTATGGCTACACCTTC
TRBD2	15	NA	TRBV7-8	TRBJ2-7	CASSLFKRGPYEQYF	TGTGCCAGCAGCTTATTTAAGCGGGGACCCTACGAGCAGTACTTC
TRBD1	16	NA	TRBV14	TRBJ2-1	CASSPLGQESYNEQFF	TGTGCCAGCAGTCCCTTAGGACAGGAATCCTACAATGAGCAGTTCTTC
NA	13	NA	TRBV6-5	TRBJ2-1	CASTSFSTSEQFF	TGTGCCAGCACCTCCTTTAGCACGAGTGAGCAGTTCTTC
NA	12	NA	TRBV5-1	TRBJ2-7	CASTQQGHEQYF	TGCGCCAGCACCCAGCAGGGGCACGAGCAGTACTTC
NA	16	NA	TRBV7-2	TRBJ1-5	CASSIVIGNSNQPQHF	TGTGCCAGCAGTATAGTCATCGGAAATAGCAATCAGCCCCAGCATTTT
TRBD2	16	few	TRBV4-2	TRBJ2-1	CASSQIQRGSYNEQFF	TGTGCCAGCAGCCAAATCCAGCGGGGCTCCTACAATGAGCAGTTCTTC
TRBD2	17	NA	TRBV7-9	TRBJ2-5	CASSLAVASGGQETQYF	TGTGCCAGCAGCTTAGCGGTGGCTAGCGGGGGCCAAGAGACCCAGTACTTC
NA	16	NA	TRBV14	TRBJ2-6	CASSRQGASGANVLTF	TGTGCCAGCAGTCGACAAGGAGCCTCTGGGGCCAACGTCCTGACTTTC
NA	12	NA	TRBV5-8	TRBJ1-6	CASSFGVPPLHF	TGTGCCAGCAGCTTTGGGGTTCCACCCCTCCACTTT
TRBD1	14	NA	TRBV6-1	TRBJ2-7	CASSGTGGLYEQYF	TGTGCCAGCAGTGGGACAGGGGGCCTCTACGAGCAGTACTTC
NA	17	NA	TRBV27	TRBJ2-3	CASSPSRPLGNPDTQYF	TGTGCCAGCAGTCCTAGCCGCCCTCTTGGGAATCCAGATACGCAGTATTTT
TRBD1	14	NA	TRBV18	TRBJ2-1	CASLEGQGNNEQFF	TGTGCCAGCTTGGAGGGACAGGGCAACAATGAGCAGTTCTTC
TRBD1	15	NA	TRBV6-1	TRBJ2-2	CASSEGQGNTGELFF	TGTGCCAGCAGTGAGGGACAGGGGAACACCGGGGAGCTGTTTTTT
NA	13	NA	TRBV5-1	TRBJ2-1	CASSIRERNEQFF	TGCGCCAGCAGCATACGGGAGCGGAATGAGCAGTTCTTC
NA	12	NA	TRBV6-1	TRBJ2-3	CAVQGGTDTQYF	TGTGCCGTACAGGGGGGGACAGATACGCAGTATTTT
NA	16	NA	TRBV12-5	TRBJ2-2	CASAPPRGANTGELFF	TGTGCTAGTGCCCCACCCCGGGGGGCAAACACCGGGGAGCTGTTTTTT
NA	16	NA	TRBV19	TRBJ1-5	CASSILFGGEGEPQHF	TGTGCCAGTAGTATCTTATTTGGCGGCGAAGGGGAGCCCCAGCATTTT
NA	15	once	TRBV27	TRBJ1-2	CASSQHAIGVYGYTF	TGTGCCAGCAGTCAACACGCTATAGGTGTATATGGCTACACCTTC
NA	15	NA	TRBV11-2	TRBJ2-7	CASSFPPIRGGEQYF	TGTGCCAGCAGCTTCCCCCCTATCCGGGGAGGCGAGCAGTACTTC
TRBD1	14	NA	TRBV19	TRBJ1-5	CAATGQGRDQPQHF	TGTGCAGCCACTGGACAGGGGAGGGATCAGCCCCAGCATTTT
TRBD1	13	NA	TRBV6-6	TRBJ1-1	CASQRQGNTEAFF	TGTGCCAGCCAGCGACAGGGGAACACTGAAGCTTTCTTT
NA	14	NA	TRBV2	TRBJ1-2	CASSGSRVNHGYTF	TGTGCCAGCAGTGGGAGCAGGGTTAACCATGGCTACACCTTC
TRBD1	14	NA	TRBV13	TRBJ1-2	CASSLRQGALGYTF	TGTGCCAGCAGTCTTCGACAGGGGGCTTTGGGCTACACCTTC
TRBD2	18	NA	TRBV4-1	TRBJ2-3	CASSQRTSGSMGTDTQYF	TGCGCCAGCAGCCAAAGGACTAGCGGGAGTATGGGCACAGATACGCAGTATTTT